This T cell receptor beta chain was recorded in a study of CD8 T cells in Susac syndrome. V lost 0 bases to trimming and J lost 3 bases, with 15 bases between them. Germline V lookup: CDR1 LGHNA, CDR2 YNFKEQ. This CDR3 has 17 residues. Random hexamers primed reverse transcription of about 0.45 to 1 ug RNA. TCRdb called the immunoSEQ multiplex PCR reads again in MiXCR, with one record for every CDR3 protein. The top ten clones hold 0.15% to 0.2% of a sample with just over 150,000 distinct CDR3 sequences, roughly 96% of them seen once. This sequence was found in a human donor with Susac syndrome. Sequencing input: CD4+ T cells from PBMCs. V and J are TRBV4-2 and TRBJ2-1, with D maybe TRBD2 (6 bases). As DNA, the CDR3 is TGTGCCAGCAGCCAAGAACTAAGTGCGGGGATCTACAATGAGCAGTTCTTC. This gives the protein CASSQELSAGIYNEQFF.